Below, one T cell receptor beta chain is given with its context. The entry originates in a study of cytomegalovirus exposure and HLA in healthy donors. Study overall: Out of about 190 million T cells, an earlier analysis found roughly 110 million unique TCR beta sequences in total. Early release data held roughly 90 million unique TCRs from HLA-typed donors.

It was with 60 Vbeta and 13 Jbeta primers that the PCR ran. In the original processing: The authors later counted tens of millions of unique TCR beta chains, about 11 million of them shared. Profiling relied on immunoSEQ multiplex PCR, and the TCRdb table lists in-frame clones only, not all of them. V and J calls and clone size are those listed in that table; D and trimming were worked out from the DNA. The sample yields under 200,000 clones, about 68% seen once. The sequence was obtained from a female donor in good health and CMV-seronegative. Sequencing was done on a sample of PBMCs.

This chain's CDR3 is CASSYSTNGLSPLHF. The CDR3, as DNA: TGTGCCAGCAGTTACTCGACAAATGGGTTATCACCCCTCCACTTT. The rearrangement uses TRBV6-5 and TRBJ1-6; D remains unclear. The CDR3 consists of 15 residues. With 0 bases removed from V and 10 bases from J, the gap between germline ends came to 13 bases. Germline V gene sequence: CDR1 MNHEY, CDR2 SVGAGI.